This T cell receptor beta chain comes out of a study of CD8+ T cells in alopecia areata (dated by TCRdb to the late 2010s). In terms of the full investigation: Treated patients were enrolled in an open-label pilot trial of oral tofacitinib at 5 to 10 mg twice daily for moderate-to-severe alopecia areata. Patients stayed on tofacitinib for 6 to 18 months and then had 6 months of follow-up off drug so that delayed response and recurrence could be assessed. High-throughput TCRbeta sequencing was used to examine T cell clonal expansion in alopecia areata in both the C3H/HeJ mouse model and human patients. Human TCRbeta sequencing covered scalp tissue and sorted CD4+ and CD8+ peripheral blood T cells from patchy and totalis/universalis alopecia areata patients and healthy controls. Biopsies were taken from tofacitinib-treated patients at baseline and at 4 and 24 weeks of treatment, and a later scalp biopsy was taken in several of the tofacitinib-treated patients. Scalp clonality was compared among normal scalp (n=4), patchy alopecia areata scalp (n=8), and alopecia totalis/universalis scalp (n=8). RNA was extracted with the PAXgene miRNA kit for fixed scalp, the miRNeasy kit for PBMCs, and the RNeasy kit for mouse skin. TCRbeta CDR3 regions were amplified by immunoSEQ multiplex PCR with 35 Vbeta forward and 13 Jbeta reverse primers.

Here is what the overall study found, with its caveats: Lesional scalp, especially in alopecia totalis/universalis, showed higher clonality and more expanded CD8+ clones than normal scalp, suggesting antigenic drive. Compared with mice, TCR sequences shared between patients were less clear, possibly partly because of HLA diversity across the patient population. Unlike mouse skin, which is dominated by gammadelta T cells, normal human skin has resident alphabeta T cells that are also sequenced, and this complicates analysis of the scalp TCR repertoire.

Preparation of the library involved the immunoSEQ multiplex PCR assay. RNA was extracted from all samples and reverse transcribed into cDNA as template for TCR sequencing. First-strand cDNA was synthesized with SuperScript III using a 2:1 mix of oligo-dT and random hexamers. Amplification bias was assessed with a synthetic immune receptor repertoire, and residual bias was removed computationally. In the authors' own workflow: Raw reads were preprocessed for error removal, and CDR3 was defined according to IMGT conventions as running from the conserved cysteine to phenylalanine. To get clonality, Shannon entropy was normalized by log2 of the number of productive unique TCRs and the result was subtracted from 1. Whether each scalp clone was CD4 or CD8 was inferred by checking scalp TCRbeta sequences against the CD4 and CD8 repertoires from sorted blood. This is the immuneACCESS table as TCRdb keeps it, with only in-frame sequences that have V and J called. A part of the clones is gone; compared with another copy, unresolved V genes explain less than half, and the rest is unexplained. V and J calls and clone size follow that table, whereas D and trimming were derived from the DNA. Here the sample has around 140,000 clones; 80% to 90% occur a single time. The ten largest account for over 12% of the sample.

Worth noting for this clone: Its binding antigen is unknown. Per-base quality was not reported, and no clone a single base away is much larger than it.

Interpreted using the paper, the time point label stands for: baseline before oral tofacitinib. Lesional scalp punch biopsies and peripheral blood were collected from alopecia areata patients. PBMCs were separated by density centrifugation and stained for CD3, CD4 and CD8, after which CD4+ and CD8+ T cells were sorted on a FACSAria. From the cysteine up to the phenylalanine, the CDR3 has a length of 14 residues. Just CDR3 DNA is preserved here, 42 bases in frame from base 1. V ends up 7 bases short and J 5 bases short, with an unmatched junction base count of 10. Looking up the germline V gene yields CDR1 SQVTM and CDR2 ANQGSEA.

The source of this sequence is a human donor with alopecia areata. The starting material was CD8+ T cells sorted from blood, obtained at week 0. Recombination linked TRBV29-1 to TRBJ2-2; TRBD1 lines up with 7 middle nucleotides. CDR3 region: CSGLNRGETGELFF. The DNA sequence is TGCAGCGGCCTAAACAGGGGTGAAACCGGGGAGCTGTTTTTT.